One sample yielded the 8 T cell receptor beta chains listed below, sequenced in a study of shared clonotypes between healthy human individuals. Sequencing was performed with immunoSEQ multiplex PCR; in TCRdb, only in-frame clones are kept and a portion is missing. The sample shows approximately 2.5 million clones, approximately 92% of them seen only once. Sequenced: naive CD4+ T cells sorted from blood. Subset given: CD45RA+ positively selected. The receptors derive from a man aged 18 to 30 in good health.

The chain links TRBV5-1 to TRBJ2-1; D is unresolved. CDR1 and CDR2 from the germline V gene are SGHRS and YFSETQ. This CDR3 is 14 amino acids long. Deletions cut 3 bases from V and 4 bases from J, with 11 bases between. The CDR3 DNA sequence: TGCGCCAGCAGCTCGGGCCCTCTTTACAATGAGCAGTTCTTC. Its translation is CASSSGPLYNEQFF. The full variable domain, rest sourced from reference TRBV5-1 and TRBJ2-1, is KAGVTQTPRYLIKTRGQQVTLSCSPISGHRSVSWYQQTPGQGLQFLFEYFSETQRNKGNFPGRFSGRQFSNSRSEMNVSTLELGDSALYLCASSSGPLYNEQFFGPGTRLTVL.

This clone occurred once. The chain has TRBV7-9 and TRBJ2-2; D call uncertain. Trimming removed 3 bases from V and 5 bases from J, with 1 base in between. This CDR3 region has 11 residues. Per the germline V gene, CDR1 is SEHNR and CDR2 is FQNEAQ (reference sequence). The CDR3 here is CASSFTGELFF. In DNA form, the CDR3 reads TGTGCCAGCAGCTTTACCGGGGAGCTGTTTTTT. The full variable domain, rest sourced from reference TRBV7-9 and TRBJ2-2, is DTGVSQNPRHKITKRGQNVTFRCDPISEHNRLYWYRQTLGQGPEFLTYFQNEAQLEKSRLLSDRFSAERPKGSFSTLEIQRTEQGDSAMYLCASSFTGELFFGEGSRLTVL.

This clone is a singleton in its sample. V is TRBV7-8 and J is TRBJ1-5; D not certain. The CDR3 has 17 amino acids. Per germline, CDR1 SGHVS and CDR2 FQNEAQ. The ends were cut back, 5 bases at V and 3 bases at J, with 20 bases in the middle. The CDR3 loop reads CASSTYRGALYNQPQHF. The CDR3 bases are TGTGCCAGCAGCACTTATCGGGGAGCCCTTTACAATCAGCCCCAGCATTTT.

The chain has TRBV25-1 and TRBJ2-1, with D unresolved. Trimming pared 3 bases from V and 9 bases from J, leaving 18 bases between. The CDR3 is 15 residues long. Germline V gives CDR1 MGHDK, CDR2 SYGVNS. The CDR3 sequence is CASSDSRSADIEQFF. In nucleotides, the CDR3 is TGTGCCAGCAGTGATAGCCGGAGTGCCGACATTGAGCAGTTCTTC.

This rearrangement joins TRBV19 to TRBJ1-5; D may be TRBD1 (5 bases). V was clipped by 5 bases and J by 2 bases, with 13 bases between them. Germline V gene sequence: CDR1 LNHDA, CDR2 SQIVND (reference sequence). CDR3 length equals 15 residues. The CDR3 loop reads CASSGQLGGNQPQHF. In nucleotides, the CDR3 is TGTGCCAGTAGTGGACAACTGGGGGGCAATCAGCCCCAGCATTTT.

This clone has just one count. V is TRBV21-1 and J is TRBJ2-3; the table's D call, TRBD1, was not checked against the DNA. TRBV21-1 is flagged as a pseudogene. The CDR3 is made up of 16 amino acids. CDR3 loop: CASSKAGQGATDTQYF. CDR3 bases: TGTGCCAGCAGCAAAGCTGGGCAGGGGGCCACAGATACGCAGTATTTT.

J is TRBJ2-5 and V is TRBV6-5, with 10 nucleotides matching TRBD1. The trim removed 5 bases at V and 1 base at J, leaving 4 bases unmatched. The CDR3 has 15 residues. Per the germline V gene, CDR1 is MNHEY and CDR2 is SVGAGI. In DNA, the CDR3 is TGTGCCAGCAGTCTGACAGGGGGCATCCAAGAGACCCAGTACTTC. It yields the protein CASSLTGGIQETQYF.

The chain is built from TRBV19 and TRBJ1-2; D possibly corresponds to TRBD1 (5 bases). The V end lost 4 bases, the J end lost 4 bases, and 13 bases lay between the germline ends. Germline values: CDR1 LNHDA, CDR2 SQIVND (reference sequence). CDR3 size: 14 residues. The CDR3 is CASSTRDGFYGYTF. Written as DNA, the CDR3 is TGTGCCAGTAGTACCCGGGACGGTTTCTATGGCTACACCTTC.